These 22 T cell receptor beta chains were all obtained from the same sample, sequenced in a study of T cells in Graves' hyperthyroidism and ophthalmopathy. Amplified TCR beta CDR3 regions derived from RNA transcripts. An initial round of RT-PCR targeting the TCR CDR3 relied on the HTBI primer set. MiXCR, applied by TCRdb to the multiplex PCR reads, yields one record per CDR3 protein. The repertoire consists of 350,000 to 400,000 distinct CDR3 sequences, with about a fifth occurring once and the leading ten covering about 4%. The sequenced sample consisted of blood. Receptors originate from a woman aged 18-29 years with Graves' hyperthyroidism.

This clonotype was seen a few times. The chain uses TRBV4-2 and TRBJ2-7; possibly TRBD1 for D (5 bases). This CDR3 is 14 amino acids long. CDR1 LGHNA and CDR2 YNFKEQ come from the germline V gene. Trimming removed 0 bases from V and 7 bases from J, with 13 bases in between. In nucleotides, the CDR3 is TGTGCCAGCAGCCAAGATAGAACCAGGGAAGAGCAGTACTTC. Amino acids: CASSQDRTREEQYF.

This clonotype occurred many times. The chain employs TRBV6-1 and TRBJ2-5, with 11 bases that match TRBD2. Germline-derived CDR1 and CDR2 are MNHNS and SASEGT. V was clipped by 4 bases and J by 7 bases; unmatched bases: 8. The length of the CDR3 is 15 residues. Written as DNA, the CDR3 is TGTGCCAGCAGTGGGCTAGCGGGGGGATTTGGGACCCAGTACTTC. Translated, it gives CASSGLAGGFGTQYF.

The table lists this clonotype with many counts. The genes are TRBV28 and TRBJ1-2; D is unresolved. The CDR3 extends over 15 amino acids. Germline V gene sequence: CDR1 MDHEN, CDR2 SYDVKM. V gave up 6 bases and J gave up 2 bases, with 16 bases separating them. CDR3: CASSRFLVVNYGYTF. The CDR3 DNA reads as TGTGCCAGCAGCCGATTCTTAGTTGTCAACTATGGCTACACCTTC.

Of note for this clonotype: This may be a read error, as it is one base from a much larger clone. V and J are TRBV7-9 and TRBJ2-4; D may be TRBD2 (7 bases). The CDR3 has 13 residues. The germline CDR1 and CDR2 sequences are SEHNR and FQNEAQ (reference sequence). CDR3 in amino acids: CASSQGRENIKYF. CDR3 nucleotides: TGTGCCAGCAGCCAGGGGAGGGAAAACATTAAGTACTTC.

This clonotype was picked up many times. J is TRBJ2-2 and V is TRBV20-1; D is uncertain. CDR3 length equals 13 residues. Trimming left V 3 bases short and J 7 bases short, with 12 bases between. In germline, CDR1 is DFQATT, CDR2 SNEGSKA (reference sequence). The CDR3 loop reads CSASWQTGGELFF. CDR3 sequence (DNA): TGCAGTGCTAGCTGGCAGACCGGCGGGGAGCTGTTTTTT.

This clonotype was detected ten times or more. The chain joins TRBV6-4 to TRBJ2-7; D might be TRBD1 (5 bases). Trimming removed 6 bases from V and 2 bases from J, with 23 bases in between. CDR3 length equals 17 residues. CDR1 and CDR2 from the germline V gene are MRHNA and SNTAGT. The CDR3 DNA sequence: TGTGCCAGCAGCGACGGTAGGGGTTCCTACTCCGCCTACGAGCAGTACTTC. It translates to CASSDGRGSYSAYEQYF.

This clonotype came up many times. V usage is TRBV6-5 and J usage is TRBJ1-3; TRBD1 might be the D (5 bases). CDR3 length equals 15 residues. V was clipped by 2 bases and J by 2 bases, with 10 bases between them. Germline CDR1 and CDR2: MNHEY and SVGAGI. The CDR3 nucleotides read TGTGCCAGCAGTTACCGAGGGACGCCTGGAAACACCATATATTTT. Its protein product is CASSYRGTPGNTIYF.

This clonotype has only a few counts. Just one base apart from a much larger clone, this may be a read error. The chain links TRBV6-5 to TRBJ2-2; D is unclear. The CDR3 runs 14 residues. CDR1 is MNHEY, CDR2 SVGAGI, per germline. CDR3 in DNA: TGTGCCGGCAGTTCCTCCGCGGACACCGGGGAGCTGTTTTTT. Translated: CAGSSSADTGELFF.

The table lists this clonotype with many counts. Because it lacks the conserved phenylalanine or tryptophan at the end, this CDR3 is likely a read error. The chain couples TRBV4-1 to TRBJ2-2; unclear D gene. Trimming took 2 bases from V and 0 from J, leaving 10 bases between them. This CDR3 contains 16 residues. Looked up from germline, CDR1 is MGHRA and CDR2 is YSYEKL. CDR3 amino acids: CASSQLDTANTGELFS. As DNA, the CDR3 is TGCGCCAGCAGCCAACTTGACACAGCGAACACCGGGGAGCTGTTTTCT.

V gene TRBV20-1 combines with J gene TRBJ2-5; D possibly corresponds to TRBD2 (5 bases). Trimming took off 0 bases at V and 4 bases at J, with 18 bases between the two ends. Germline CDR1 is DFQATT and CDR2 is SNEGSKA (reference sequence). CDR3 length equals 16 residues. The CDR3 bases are TGCAGTGCTAGAGATCGCAGGCGGCCCGGGGTAGAGACCCAGTACTTC. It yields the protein CSARDRRRPGVETQYF.

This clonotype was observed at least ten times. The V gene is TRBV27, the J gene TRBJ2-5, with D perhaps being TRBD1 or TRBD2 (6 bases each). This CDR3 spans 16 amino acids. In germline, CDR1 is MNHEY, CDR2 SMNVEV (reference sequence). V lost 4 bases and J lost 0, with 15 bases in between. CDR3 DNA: TGTGCCAGCAGTTCAACAGGGAGGCTGTACCAAGAGACCCAGTACTTC. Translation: CASSSTGRLYQETQYF.

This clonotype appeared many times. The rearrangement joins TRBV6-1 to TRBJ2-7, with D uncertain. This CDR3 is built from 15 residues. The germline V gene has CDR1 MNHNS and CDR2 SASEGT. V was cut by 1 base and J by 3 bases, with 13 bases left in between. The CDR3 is CASSEEGQWNYEQYF. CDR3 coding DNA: TGTGCCAGCAGTGAAGAGGGCCAGTGGAACTACGAGCAGTACTTC.

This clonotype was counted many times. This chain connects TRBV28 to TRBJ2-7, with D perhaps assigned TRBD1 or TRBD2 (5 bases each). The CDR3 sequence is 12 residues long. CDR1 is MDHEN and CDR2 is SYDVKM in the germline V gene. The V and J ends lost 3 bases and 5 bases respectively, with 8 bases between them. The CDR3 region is CASSFGDHEQYF. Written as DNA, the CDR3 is TGTGCCAGCAGTTTTGGGGACCACGAGCAGTACTTC.

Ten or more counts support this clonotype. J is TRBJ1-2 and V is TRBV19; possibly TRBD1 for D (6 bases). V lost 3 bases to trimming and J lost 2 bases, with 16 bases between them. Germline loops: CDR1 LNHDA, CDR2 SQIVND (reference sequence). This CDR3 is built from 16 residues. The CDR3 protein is CASSMVPGTSNYGYTF. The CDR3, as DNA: TGTGCCAGTAGTATGGTCCCCGGGACAAGCAACTATGGCTACACCTTC.

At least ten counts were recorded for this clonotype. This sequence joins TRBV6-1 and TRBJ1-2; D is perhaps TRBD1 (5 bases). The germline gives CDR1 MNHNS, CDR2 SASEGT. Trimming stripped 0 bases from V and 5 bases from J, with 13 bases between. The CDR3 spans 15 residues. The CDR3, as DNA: TGTGCCAGCAGTGAAGCGGGTTCAGGGAGGTATGGCTACACCTTC. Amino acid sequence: CASSEAGSGRYGYTF.

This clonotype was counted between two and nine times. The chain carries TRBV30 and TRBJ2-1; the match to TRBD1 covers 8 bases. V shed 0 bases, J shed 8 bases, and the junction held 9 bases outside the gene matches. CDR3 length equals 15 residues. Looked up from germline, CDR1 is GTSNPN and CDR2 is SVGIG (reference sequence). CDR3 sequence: CAWSVGQGIPHEQFF. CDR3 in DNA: TGTGCCTGGAGTGTCGGACAGGGTATCCCCCATGAGCAGTTCTTC.

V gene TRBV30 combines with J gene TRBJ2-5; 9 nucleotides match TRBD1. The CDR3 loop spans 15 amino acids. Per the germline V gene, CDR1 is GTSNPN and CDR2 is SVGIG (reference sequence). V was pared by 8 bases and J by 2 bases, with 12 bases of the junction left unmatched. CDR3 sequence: CAQTLMTGGQETQYF. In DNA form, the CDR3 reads TGTGCCCAGACCCTAATGACAGGGGGGCAAGAGACCCAGTACTTC.

DNA for the CDR3: TGTGCCAGCAATCCAACCTTGGGGGGCTACACCTTC. It codes for CASNPTLGGYTF. The chain joins TRBV6-2 or TRBV6-3 to TRBJ1-2; no clear D. CDR3 length equals 12 residues. V was shortened by 7 bases and J by 8 bases, with 14 bases between the two germline ends. The germline gives CDR1 MNHEY, CDR2 SVGEGT.

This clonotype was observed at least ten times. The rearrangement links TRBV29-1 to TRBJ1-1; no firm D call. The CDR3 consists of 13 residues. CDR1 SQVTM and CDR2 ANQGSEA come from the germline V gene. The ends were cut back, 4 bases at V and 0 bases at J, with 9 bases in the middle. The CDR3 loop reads CSVGSAMNTEAFF. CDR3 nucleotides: TGCAGCGTTGGATCTGCCATGAACACTGAAGCTTTCTTT.

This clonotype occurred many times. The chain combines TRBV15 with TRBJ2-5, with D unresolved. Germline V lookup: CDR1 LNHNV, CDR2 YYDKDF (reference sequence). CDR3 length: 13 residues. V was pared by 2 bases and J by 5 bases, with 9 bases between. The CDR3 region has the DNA TGTGCCACCAGCAGATCTCAGAGGGAGACCCAGTACTTC. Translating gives CATSRSQRETQYF.

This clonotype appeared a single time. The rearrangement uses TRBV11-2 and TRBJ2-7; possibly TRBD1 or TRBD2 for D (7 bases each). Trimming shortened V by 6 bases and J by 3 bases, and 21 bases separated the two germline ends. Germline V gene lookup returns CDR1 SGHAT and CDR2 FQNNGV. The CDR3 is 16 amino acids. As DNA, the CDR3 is TGTGCCAGCAGGTCCCCGGGGAGGGGGCTCGGCTACGAGCAGTACTTC. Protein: CASRSPGRGLGYEQYF.

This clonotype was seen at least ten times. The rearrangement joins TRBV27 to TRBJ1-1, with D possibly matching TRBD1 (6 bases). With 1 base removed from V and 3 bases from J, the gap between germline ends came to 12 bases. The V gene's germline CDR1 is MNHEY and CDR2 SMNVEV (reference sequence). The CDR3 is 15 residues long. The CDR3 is CASSLLGGGDTEAFF. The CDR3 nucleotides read TGTGCCAGCAGTTTATTGGGGGGCGGAGACACTGAAGCTTTCTTT.